These T cell receptor beta chains were read from a single sample in a study of OX40 agonist ivuxolimab in advanced cancers. TCRdb's table, derived via immunoSEQ multiplex PCR, lists solely in-frame clones and lacks some. The profile shows 73,000 or so clones, 92% of them singletons. Material: CD4+ or CD8+ T cells sorted from blood, obtained in a trial of the OX40 agonist ivuxolimab. The receptors here all came from an adult with an advanced solid tumor such as melanoma, head and neck, liver or kidney cancer. The CDR3 runs from the conserved cysteine through the conserved F or W. A D gene is named only where the DNA matches it firmly. The size of a clone is reported for some rows only, either as once, few or many, or as a class for expanded clones.

TRBV11-2	TRBD2	TRBJ2-7	NA	TGTGCCAGCAGCTCCTTAGCGGGGGGGCCCCACGAGCAGTACTTC	CASSSLAGGPHEQYF
TRBV5-4	TRBD1	TRBJ1-2	NA	TGTGCCAGCAGGCAGGGGGGTGGCTACACCTTC	CASRQGGGYTF
TRBV5-1	NA	TRBJ2-7	NA	TGCGCCAGCAGTGGGGAGACATGGCCTCTCGAGCAGTACTTC	CASSGETWPLEQYF
TRBV7-8	TRBD1	TRBJ1-1	NA	TGTGCCAGCAGCTTAAATCCCCGACAGGGGGCCATGAACACTGAAGCTTTCTTT	CASSLNPRQGAMNTEAFF
TRBV5-6	NA	TRBJ2-7	NA	TGTGCCAGCAGCTCCATCTACGAGCAGTACTTC	CASSSIYEQYF
TRBV7-8	TRBD1	TRBJ2-7	NA	TGTGCCAGCAGCCCCAGGGGGCGGTCAGACTCCTACGAGCAGTACTTC	CASSPRGRSDSYEQYF
TRBV6-6	NA	TRBJ1-1	NA	TGTGCCAGCAGTCCACAGGGATTTACTGAAGCTTTCTTT	CASSPQGFTEAFF
TRBV2	NA	TRBJ2-5	few	TGTGCCAGCAGTGATAGGAGTGACGCCAGGACCCAGTACTTC	CASSDRSDARTQYF
TRBV7-2	TRBD2	TRBJ2-2	NA	TGTGCCAGCAGCTCCGGACTAGCGGGGGGGCGGTACACCGGGGAGCTGTTTTTT	CASSSGLAGGRYTGELFF
TRBV10-1	NA	TRBJ2-5	once	TGCGCCAGCAGTGAAACCCTCGGAGAGACCCAGTACTTC	CASSETLGETQYF
TRBV5-6	NA	TRBJ1-5	NA	TGTGCCAGCAGCTTGTTATCCAGCAATCAGCCCCAGCATTTT	CASSLLSSNQPQHF
TRBV4-2	NA	TRBJ2-7	NA	TGTGCCAGCAGCCAAGGGGCGGCCAACTACGAGCAGTACTTC	CASSQGAANYEQYF
TRBV13	NA	TRBJ2-7	NA	TGTGCCAGCAGCTCCCCCGACACAGGGCTGGCCCACGAGCAGTACTTC	CASSSPDTGLAHEQYF
TRBV2	NA	TRBJ1-5	NA	TGTGCCAGCAGCAACCAGAGTATAGCAAATCAGCCCCAGCATTTT	CASSNQSIANQPQHF
TRBV4-1	NA	TRBJ2-7	NA	TGCGCCAGCAGCCTGACAGGCTCCTACGAGCAGTACTTC	CASSLTGSYEQYF
TRBV7-8	TRBD2	TRBJ2-3	NA	TGTGCCAGCAGCTGGTCACTAGCGGGATTAGAGGATACGCAGTATTTT	CASSWSLAGLEDTQYF
TRBV10-1	TRBD2	TRBJ2-3	NA	TGCGCCAGCAGTGACGGGGGGACAGATACGCAGTATTTT	CASSDGGTDTQYF
TRBV9	NA	TRBJ1-4	NA	TGTGCCAGCAGCGGCCACCGATGGGACACGGATAATGAAAAACTGTTTTTT	CASSGHRWDTDNEKLFF
TRBV9	NA	TRBJ2-3	NA	TGTGCCAGCAGCGTAGGGTCAGATACGCAGTATTTT	CASSVGSDTQYF
TRBV7-2	NA	TRBJ2-7	NA	TGTGCCAGCAGCTTAGTCAGGCCCCTCTACGAGCAGTACTTC	CASSLVRPLYEQYF
TRBV2	TRBD2	TRBJ2-3	NA	TGTGCCAGTCACGTGCCGTACGGACTAGAATGGAATACGCAGTATTTT	CASHVPYGLEWNTQYF
TRBV27	TRBD2	TRBJ2-7	NA	TGTGCCAGCAGTCCGTGGCCCGGGGGGTGGGGTAGAGAGCAGTACTTC	CASSPWPGGWGREQYF
TRBV25-1	NA	TRBJ2-7	NA	TGTGCCAGCAGCCCCACTTACAGGGAGAGGGTCTACGAGCAGTACTTC	CASSPTYRERVYEQYF
TRBV25-1	NA	TRBJ2-1	NA	TGTGCCAGCGGCCTCCTATTTAGTGAGCAGTTCTTC	CASGLLFSEQFF
TRBV4-1	NA	TRBJ1-4	NA	TGCGCCAGCAGCCAGGGGGCTCCTAATGAAAAACTGTTTTTT	CASSQGAPNEKLFF
TRBV4-3	NA	TRBJ2-7	NA	TGCGCCAGCAGCCAAGATCGGGGTAGCGAGCAGTACTTC	CASSQDRGSEQYF
TRBV6-5	NA	TRBJ2-7	NA	TGTGCCAGCAGTTACACACCCTACGAGCAGTACTTC	CASSYTPYEQYF
TRBV9	TRBD1	TRBJ1-6	NA	TGTGCCAGCTCCGGGACAGGGGGCGCAAATAATTCACCCCTCCACTTT	CASSGTGGANNSPLHF
TRBV13	NA	TRBJ2-7	NA	TGTGCCAGCAGCTTAGTCGTGGGCGAGCAGTACTTC	CASSLVVGEQYF
TRBV27	TRBD2	TRBJ2-1	NA	TGTGCCAGCACTATAGCGGGGGGGCTAGGTGAGCAGTTCTTC	CASTIAGGLGEQFF
TRBV11-2	NA	TRBJ2-1	NA	TGTGCCAGCAGCTTTGCGCCTTCCTACAATGAGCAGTTCTTC	CASSFAPSYNEQFF
TRBV19	NA	TRBJ2-7	NA	TGTGCCAGTAGTATCACAGGGGGGGTCTACGAGCAGTACTTC	CASSITGGVYEQYF
TRBV4-1	TRBD1	TRBJ1-2	NA	TGCGCCAGCAGCCAAGGCACAGGGGCCTTCTATGGCTACACCTTC	CASSQGTGAFYGYTF
TRBV5-3	TRBD1	TRBJ2-7	NA	TGTGCCAGAAGCCCCTGGGACAGGAGCCAGCGCGAGCAGTACTTC	CARSPWDRSQREQYF
TRBV11-2	NA	TRBJ2-3	NA	TGTGCCAGCAGCTACCTGGTAGGCTTGGGCACAGATACGCAGTATTTT	CASSYLVGLGTDTQYF
TRBV11-1	TRBD2	TRBJ2-2	NA	TGTGCCAGCAGTTCCGGGACTACTGTCACCGGGGAGCTGTTTTTT	CASSSGTTVTGELFF
TRBV11-3	NA	TRBJ1-1	few	TGTGCCAGCAGCTCAGGAGTCATCCAGAACACTGAAGCTTTCTTT	CASSSGVIQNTEAFF
TRBV27	TRBD2	TRBJ2-7	NA	TGTGCCAGCAGCCCTGGGCTAGCGGGAGCCGAGCAGTACTTC	CASSPGLAGAEQYF
TRBV5-1	TRBD2	TRBJ2-7	NA	TGCGCCAGCAGCCCGTGGGAGCGGGGGGCAGCAGGCTACGAGCAGTACTTC	CASSPWERGAAGYEQYF
TRBV14	NA	TRBJ1-2	NA	TGTGCCAGCAGCCTAGGACTGGCCCTAGATGGCTACACCTTC	CASSLGLALDGYTF
TRBV29-1	NA	TRBJ2-7	NA	TGCAGCGCTTCGCGGACCGAAAGCTCCTACGAGCAGTACTTC	CSASRTESSYEQYF
TRBV18	NA	TRBJ2-1	NA	TGTGCCAGCTCACCCATGAGGAGCTCCTACAATGAGCAGTTCTTC	CASSPMRSSYNEQFF
TRBV7-2	TRBD1	TRBJ2-3	NA	TGTGCCAGCAGCGCCCGGACAGGGGGCACAGATACGCAGTATTTT	CASSARTGGTDTQYF
TRBV27	NA	TRBJ2-3	once	TGTGCCAGCAGCCAACTCGACGCAGATACGCAGTATTTT	CASSQLDADTQYF
TRBV5-5	NA	TRBJ2-7	NA	TGTGCCAGCAGCTTCCGACAGGAAAACGAGCAGTACTTC	CASSFRQENEQYF
TRBV5-1	NA	TRBJ2-1	NA	TGCGCCAGCATAACGGGAAGGGGGAGCGATGAGCAGTTCTTC	CASITGRGSDEQFF
TRBV6-5	NA	TRBJ2-7	NA	TGTGCCAGCAGCGCCGGGGGCCTACTGTCCTACGAGCAGTACTTC	CASSAGGLLSYEQYF
TRBV4-1	TRBD2	TRBJ2-5	NA	TGCGCCAGCAGCCAAGAACTAGCGGGGGGCCTGGCCCTTGAGACCCAGTACTTC	CASSQELAGGLALETQYF
TRBV6-5	NA	TRBJ1-1	NA	TGTGCCAGCAGTTACTCGGAGGGAACTGAAGCTTTCTTT	CASSYSEGTEAFF
TRBV18	NA	TRBJ1-6	NA	TGTGCCAGCTCACAACCGGGACAACGTATCTATAATTCACCCCTCCACTTT	CASSQPGQRIYNSPLHF
TRBV7-6	NA	TRBJ2-1	NA	TGTGCCAGCAGCCCGCTTGGCGCGGGGCCACTTTACAATGAGCAGTTCTTC	CASSPLGAGPLYNEQFF
TRBV7-9	TRBD2	TRBJ2-1	NA	TGTGCCAGCAGCTTCGGACTAGATTCATATAATGAGCAGTTCTTC	CASSFGLDSYNEQFF
TRBV27	TRBD2	TRBJ2-7	once	TGTGCCAGCAGTGACGGACTAGCGGGGGCCTACGAGCAGTACTTC	CASSDGLAGAYEQYF
TRBV19	NA	TRBJ1-1	NA	TGTGCCAGTAGTATTGGAGGGGCGGGTGAAGCTTTCTTT	CASSIGGAGEAFF
TRBV9	NA	TRBJ2-6	NA	TGTGCCAGCAGCCCACCACTCTCTGGGGCCAACGTCCTGACTTTC	CASSPPLSGANVLTF
TRBV28	TRBD2	TRBJ2-3	NA	TGTGCCAGCAGTCTCAGGACTAGCGGGGACACAGATACGCAGTATTTT	CASSLRTSGDTDTQYF
TRBV7-7	NA	TRBJ2-7	NA	TGTGCTAGCAGCGCGGGCCTTTACTACGAGCAGTACTTC	CASSAGLYYEQYF
TRBV9	NA	TRBJ2-3	NA	TGTGCCAGCAGATTATCCACGCGAGACCGATCTGTCCGAGATACGCAGTATTTT	CASRLSTRDRSVRDTQYF